One sample yielded the 15 T cell receptor beta chains listed below, sequenced in a study of shared clonotypes between healthy human individuals. Produced via immunoSEQ multiplex PCR; TCRdb's table is partial and in-frame only. There are roughly 170,000 clones in the sample; 66% occur only once, and about 10% lies in the top ten. The sample was memory CD4+ T cells sorted from blood. The subset is: CD45RA-negative fraction. All receptors come from a young man in good health.

The J gene is TRBJ2-7, the V gene TRBV11-2; 10 bases fit TRBD2. The junction had 3 bases not matched to a gene; V was cut back by 6 bases and J by 4 bases. Germline CDR1 is SGHAT and CDR2 is FQNNGV. There are 13 residues in the CDR3. CDR3 nucleotides: TGTGCCAGCAGTCCGACTAGCGGGTACGAGCAGTACTTC. It translates to CASSPTSGYEQYF. Based on the CDR3 plus reference TRBV11-2 and TRBJ2-7, the full variable domain is EAGVAQSPRYKIIEKRQSVAFWCNPISGHATLYWYQQILGQGPKLLIQFQNNGVVDDSQLPKDRFSAERLKGVDSTLKIQPAKLEDSAVYLCASSPTSGYEQYFGPGTRLTVT.

The CDR3 loop reads CASSPREGLGDTQYF. The CDR3 region has the DNA TGTGCCAGCAGCCCCAGGGAGGGCCTAGGAGATACGCAGTATTTT. This rearrangement joins TRBV27 to TRBJ2-3; 7 nucleotides align to TRBD2. With 6 bases clipped from V and 5 bases from J, the junction kept 11 bases outside the gene matches. CDR1 is MNHEY, CDR2 SMNVEV, per germline (reference sequence). The CDR3 runs to 15 residues.

V is TRBV2 and J is TRBJ2-1, with D possibly matching TRBD2 (6 bases). Germline V CDR1 and CDR2: SNHLY, FYNNEI. The CDR3 covers 15 residues. Trimming cost V 0 bases and J 4 bases, with 10 bases left between them. CDR3 bases: TGTGCCAGCAGTGAAGCGGGACTCAATTACAATGAGCAGTTCTTC. Translated, it gives CASSEAGLNYNEQFF.

This chain connects TRBV18 to TRBJ2-5; D may be TRBD1 (5 bases). Deletions cut 8 bases from V and 5 bases from J, with 18 bases between. CDR3 size: 14 residues. Per germline, CDR1 KGHSH and CDR2 LQKENI. As DNA, the CDR3 is TGTGCCAGCGCTCGGTCGCAGGGTGGTGAGACCCAGTACTTC. Its translation is CASARSQGGETQYF.

About this clone itself: Additional DNA sequences in this sample encode the identical CDR3. V and J are TRBV29-1 and TRBJ2-2; D is ambiguous. V dropped 4 bases and J dropped 2 bases, with 11 bases sitting between them. Germline CDR1 is SQVTM and CDR2 is ANQGSEA. The CDR3 runs 14 residues. This CDR3 is CSVVGYLNTGELFF. For the CDR3, the DNA is TGCAGCGTTGTGGGTTACCTCAACACCGGGGAGCTGTTTTTT.

The J gene is TRBJ1-1, the V gene TRBV7-8, with TRBD1 as a possible D gene (6 bases). Trimming shortened V by 1 base and J by 5 bases, and 8 bases separated the two germline ends. The CDR3 totals 13 residues. The germline CDR1 and CDR2 sequences are SGHVS and FQNEAQ. The CDR3 is CASSLVRGTEAFF. The CDR3 DNA sequence: TGTGCCAGCAGCTTAGTCAGGGGTACTGAAGCTTTCTTT.

The chain employs TRBV27 and TRBJ2-7, with 7 positions matching TRBD2. V trimming: 3 bases; J trimming: 7 bases; junction bases outside the gene matches: 21. The CDR3 totals 18 residues. Germline V gives CDR1 MNHEY, CDR2 SMNVEV (reference sequence). CDR3: CASSFISSGLAVHGEQYF. The CDR3 DNA follows: TGTGCCAGCAGTTTCATTTCGTCTGGCCTAGCGGTACATGGTGAGCAGTACTTC.

The rearrangement links TRBV10-2 to TRBJ2-1; 10 bases map to TRBD1. CDR3 length: 15 amino acids. In germline, CDR1 is WSHSY, CDR2 SAAADI. The V gene end was trimmed by 7 bases and the J gene end by 1 base; junction bases not matched to a gene: 4. CDR3 in amino acids: CASTPDRGSYNEQFF. The CDR3 DNA is TGCGCCAGCACCCCGGACAGGGGGTCCTACAATGAGCAGTTCTTC.

In this sample, this clone turned up a few times. The chain is built from TRBV7-9 and TRBJ2-3; maybe TRBD1 (5 bases). Trimming pared 0 bases from V and 7 bases from J, leaving 11 bases between. There are 14 residues in the CDR3. Germline V gene lookup returns CDR1 SEHNR and CDR2 FQNEAQ (reference sequence). The CDR3 DNA reads TGTGCCAGCAGCTTAGCTTTAGACAGCTATACGCAGTATTTT. It specifies CASSLALDSYTQYF.

This chain links TRBV5-4 with TRBJ2-1; D possibly corresponds to TRBD2 (6 bases). Germline lookup yields CDR1 SGHNT and CDR2 YYREEE (reference sequence). Trimming took off 4 bases at V and 1 base at J, with 12 bases between the two ends. The CDR3 totals 15 residues. Here the CDR3 reads CASSRPEGSYNEQFF. The CDR3 bases are TGTGCCAGCAGCCGACCGGAGGGATCCTACAATGAGCAGTTCTTC.

The CDR3 coding sequence is TGTGCCAGCAGACTAACCCCTCGGGTTGAGCAGTTCTTC. This sequence encodes CASRLTPRVEQFF. This rearrangement joins TRBV7-2 to TRBJ2-1; no reliable D call. The germline V and J ends were trimmed by 6 bases and 9 bases, with 15 bases remaining between them. The CDR3 runs to 13 residues. Germline V gene data show CDR1 as SGHTA and CDR2 as FQGNSA. The full variable domain, its missing parts supplied by reference TRBV7-2 and TRBJ2-1, is GAGVSQSPSNKVTEKGKDVELRCDPISGHTALYWYRQSLGQGLEFLIYFQGNSAPDKSGLPSDRFSAERTGGSVSTLTIQRTQQEDSAVYLCASRLTPRVEQFFGPGTRLTVL.

This chain connects TRBV7-9 to TRBJ2-2, with TRBD1 as a possible D gene (5 bases). Germline loops: CDR1 SEHNR, CDR2 FQNEAQ (reference sequence). The CDR3 length is 15 residues. V shed 3 bases and J shed 3 bases, with 11 bases lying between them. The CDR3 DNA reads as TGTGCCAGCAGCTTGTCCAGGGTGGACACCGGGGAGCTGTTTTTT. It encodes CASSLSRVDTGELFF.

The rearrangement uses TRBV27 and TRBJ1-5; D gene ambiguous. This CDR3 region has 13 residues. V shed 6 bases and J shed 4 bases, with 10 bases lying between them. CDR1 and CDR2 (germline): MNHEY, SMNVEV (reference sequence). CDR3 amino acids: CASSLRENQPQHF. CDR3 DNA sequence: TGTGCCAGCAGCCTAAGGGAGAATCAGCCCCAGCATTTT.

This chain joins TRBV9 and TRBJ1-1; D may be TRBD1 (6 bases). Trimming removed 5 bases at V and 0 bases at J, with 14 bases between. Germline V lookup: CDR1 SGDLS, CDR2 YYNGEE. The CDR3 loop spans 15 amino acids. CDR3 residues: CASSVTGFMNTEAFF. The CDR3, as DNA: TGTGCCAGCAGTGTTACAGGGTTTATGAACACTGAAGCTTTCTTT.

The chain joins TRBV9 to TRBJ1-2; no firm D call. The CDR3 is 16 amino acids. Trimming took 4 bases from V and 4 from J, leaving 20 bases between them. Germline loops: CDR1 SGDLS, CDR2 YYNGEE. The CDR3: CASSQDLRLTSYGYTF. The CDR3 DNA sequence: TGTGCCAGCAGCCAAGACCTCAGGCTTACCTCCTATGGCTACACCTTC.